This record covers a single T cell receptor beta chain. This specimen belongs to a study of blood T cell repertoires in COVID-19. Whole-study context: T cells, B-cell-depleted T cells, or PBMCs supplied cDNA or gDNA.

The repertoire was sequenced with immunoSEQ multiplex PCR; TCRdb's copy has only in-frame clones and lacks some. Altogether fewer than 110,000 clones are present, approximately 87% being singletons, with the ten largest covering around 10%. Germline V gene data show CDR1 as SGHRS and CDR2 as YFSETQ. The CDR3 has 16 amino acids. The V segment lost 5 bases and the J segment 4 bases; nucleotides outside the gene matches: 10. What was sequenced was peripheral blood. This receptor was taken from a woman aged 25-40 years with acute or convalescent COVID-19. J is TRBJ2-2 and V is TRBV5-1, with 8 nucleotides matching TRBD2. The chain's CDR3 is CASRPTGGDGTGELFF. In DNA form, the CDR3 reads TGCGCCAGCAGGCCCACCGGGGGGGATGGCACCGGGGAGCTGTTTTTT.